The 18 T cell receptor beta chains given below trace back to one sample, sequenced in a study of blood T cell repertoires in COVID-19. Sequencing was performed with immunoSEQ multiplex PCR; in TCRdb, only in-frame clones are kept and a portion is missing. This table holds fewer than 200,000 clones, roughly 76% found once. Sequences were obtained from peripheral blood. These receptor sequences come from a woman of 80 years or more with COVID-19, enrolled during active disease.

This chain uses TRBV18 with TRBJ2-5, with TRBD1 identical over 7 bases. Losses at the gene ends were 2 bases for V and 6 bases for J; bases not matched to a gene: 3. Germline CDR1 reads KGHSH; CDR2 reads LQKENI. This CDR3 spans 13 amino acids. CDR3 residues: CASSPTGVQTQYF. CDR3 nucleotide sequence: TGTGCCAGCTCACCAACAGGGGTACAGACCCAGTACTTC. Using reference TRBV18 and TRBJ2-5 for the parts outside the CDR3, the full variable domain is NAGVMQNPRHLVRRRGQEARLRCSPMKGHSHVYWYRQLPEEGLKFMVYLQKENIIDESGMPKERFSAEFPKEGPSILRIQQVVRGDSAAYFCASSPTGVQTQYFGPGTRLLVL.

This sequence joins TRBV9 and TRBJ2-7; 7 positions match TRBD1. J gave up 3 bases and V 0 bases, and 3 bases lay outside the gene matches. CDR1 is SGDLS, CDR2 YYNGEE, per germline. This CDR3 is 14 amino acids long. The CDR3 here is CASSVADRVYEQYF. Written as DNA, the CDR3 is TGTGCCAGCAGCGTAGCCGACAGGGTCTACGAGCAGTACTTC.

The J gene is TRBJ2-7, the V gene TRBV6-1; the match to TRBD1 covers 8 bases. Trimming removed 1 base from V and 4 bases from J; junction bases left unmatched: 12. This CDR3 comprises 17 residues. Germline CDR1 reads MNHNS; CDR2 reads SASEGT. The CDR3 reads CASSEEGRGLQSYEQYF. The CDR3 nucleotides are TGTGCCAGCAGTGAAGAAGGCAGGGGGCTCCAATCTTACGAGCAGTACTTC.

This chain joins TRBV5-1 and TRBJ2-2; 13 bases are shared with TRBD2. V was pared by 4 bases and J by 6 bases, with 9 bases of the junction left unmatched. Germline CDR1 SGHRS, CDR2 YFSETQ. The CDR3 sequence is 17 residues long. CDR3 DNA sequence: TGCGCCAGCAGCAATGGACTAGCGGGAGTATCGGCCGGGGAGCTGTTTTTT. Translating it yields CASSNGLAGVSAGELFF.

The sample holds a few counts of this clone. This chain links TRBV29-1 with TRBJ1-2, with TRBD1 identical over 9 bases. The CDR3 is 14 residues long. Germline V CDR1 and CDR2: SQVTM, ANQGSEA. V trimming: 3 bases; J trimming: 6 bases; junction bases outside the gene matches: 8. This CDR3 is CSVEPGTGRNGYTF. The CDR3 DNA reads TGCAGCGTTGAGCCCGGGACAGGGCGTAATGGCTACACCTTC.

The rearrangement links TRBV3-1 (or the pseudogene TRBV3-2) to TRBJ1-6; a weak D match, TRBD1 (6 bases). CDR3 length equals 16 residues. Germline assignment: CDR1 LGHDT and CDR2 YNNKEL (reference sequence). V gave up 2 bases and J gave up 13 bases, with 21 bases separating them. The CDR3: CASSQFPRDKLCPLHF. CDR3 nucleotide sequence: TGTGCCAGCAGCCAATTCCCCCGGGACAAACTTTGCCCCCTCCACTTT.

Relative to its sample, this clone is medium-sized. This sequence joins TRBV2 and TRBJ2-1; TRBD2 aligns across 15 bases. The CDR3 length is 16 residues. Germline V gene data show CDR1 as SNHLY and CDR2 as FYNNEI. Trimming removed 6 bases from V and 7 bases from J; junction bases left unmatched: 7. This CDR3 is CASRQGLAGGINEQFF. For the CDR3, the DNA is TGTGCCAGCAGGCAGGGACTAGCGGGAGGTATAAATGAGCAGTTCTTC.

This chain uses TRBV5-6 with TRBJ1-2; no clear D gene. Trimming cost V 5 bases and J 1 base, with 18 bases left between them. Germline V lookup: CDR1 SGHDT, CDR2 YYEEEE. The CDR3 has 16 amino acids. The CDR3 bases are TGTGCCAGCAGGTTATCCGGTAAGGCGGATAACTATGGCTACACCTTC. The encoded protein is CASRLSGKADNYGYTF.

The chain carries TRBV30 and TRBJ2-6, with a tentative D call TRBD1 (7 bases). Germline V gene lookup returns CDR1 GTSNPN and CDR2 SVGIG (reference sequence). Deletions cut 5 bases from V and 2 bases from J, with 22 bases between. This CDR3 has 18 residues. CDR3 region: CAWDGRRGAEAGANVLTF. CDR3 sequence (DNA): TGTGCCTGGGACGGCCGCAGGGGGGCCGAAGCTGGGGCCAACGTCCTGACTTTC.

V usage is TRBV18 and J usage is TRBJ1-3, with 7 bases lining up with TRBD1. J gave up 0 bases and V 2 bases, and 7 bases lay outside the gene matches. CDR1 is KGHSH and CDR2 is LQKENI in the germline V gene. The CDR3 is 17 amino acids. The CDR3 region is CASSPTRGQSSGNTIYF. In nucleotides, the CDR3 is TGTGCCAGCTCACCAACTAGGGGGCAGAGCTCTGGAAACACCATATATTTT.

CDR3 bases: TGTGCCAGCAGTCGTTGGACCCAGTACTTC. This translates into CASSRWTQYF. The rearrangement joins TRBV28 to TRBJ2-5; D is undetermined. Germline V gene data show CDR1 as MDHEN and CDR2 as SYDVKM. V was pared by 5 bases and J by 7 bases, with 5 bases between. The CDR3 length is 10 residues. The whole variable domain, filled in from reference TRBV28 and TRBJ2-5, reads DVKVTQSSRYLVKRTGEKVFLECVQDMDHENMFWYRQDPGLGLRLIYFSYDVKMKEKGDIPEGYSVSREKKERFSLILESASTNQTSMYLCASSRWTQYFGPGTRLLVL.

This clone was observed a few times. The chain couples TRBV28 to TRBJ2-2; the match to TRBD1 covers 8 bases. From germline, CDR1 is MDHEN and CDR2 SYDVKM. V gave up 3 bases and J gave up 4 bases; unmatched junction bases: 1. The CDR3 runs to 14 residues. The CDR3 sequence is CASSFTGGTGELFF. The CDR3 DNA reads TGTGCCAGCAGTTTTACAGGGGGCACCGGGGAGCTGTTTTTT.

The chain uses TRBV28 and TRBJ1-2, with 8 bases fitting TRBD1. Germline V gives CDR1 MDHEN, CDR2 SYDVKM. Losses at the gene ends were 6 bases for V and 1 base for J; bases not matched to a gene: 10. The length of the CDR3 is 16 residues. The CDR3 protein is CASRGIYRGVNYGYTF. CDR3 nucleotides: TGTGCCAGCAGGGGCATTTACAGGGGGGTTAACTATGGCTACACCTTC.

For this clone: At one of its ends the junction is not consistent with the germline gene, which may arise from a read error. The chain links TRBV4-1 to TRBJ2-1; 10 bases are a match to TRBD2. The CDR3 spans 15 residues. Per the germline V gene, CDR1 is MGHRA and CDR2 is YSYEKL. The CDR3 bases are TGCGCCAGCAGCCAAGATTCGGGTAGCGGGAGGCGCCCACTCTTC. Translated, it gives CASSQDSGSGRRPLF.

The chain links TRBV5-1 to TRBJ2-1; the D is unclear. CDR1 and CDR2 (germline): SGHRS, YFSETQ. Trimming left V 2 bases short and J 3 bases short, with 9 bases between. This CDR3 contains 14 residues. CDR3: CASSFSPDYNEQFF. DNA of the CDR3: TGCGCCAGCAGCTTTAGCCCAGACTACAATGAGCAGTTCTTC.

CDR3 region: CASSAWVRSSYEQYF. The CDR3 DNA is TGTGCCAGCAGTGCGTGGGTGAGGAGCTCCTACGAGCAGTACTTC. This chain links TRBV25-1 with TRBJ2-7, with no clear D. This CDR3 region has 15 residues. CDR1 is MGHDK, CDR2 SYGVNS, per germline. V lost 4 bases, J lost 0 bases, and 13 bases lay in between.

This clone came up once. This chain joins TRBV6-1 and TRBJ2-2; maybe TRBD1 (5 bases). Germline V lookup: CDR1 MNHNS, CDR2 SASEGT. Trimming shortened V by 3 bases and J by 2 bases, and 10 bases separated the two germline ends. This CDR3 has 15 residues. The CDR3 loop is CASSDPGYNTGELFF. Here the CDR3 DNA reads TGTGCCAGCAGTGATCCAGGGTACAACACCGGGGAGCTGTTTTTT.

The chain has TRBV5-6 and TRBJ1-1; no reliable D call. V lost 2 bases, J lost 7 bases, and 6 bases lay in between. The CDR3 spans 11 residues. Germline V CDR1 and CDR2: SGHDT, YYEEEE. The CDR3 bases are TGTGCCAGCAGCTTCGGGTATGAAGCTTTCTTT. Translated: CASSFGYEAFF. Based on the CDR3 plus reference TRBV5-6 and TRBJ1-1, the full variable domain is DAGVTQSPTHLIKTRGQQVTLRCSPKSGHDTVSWYQQALGQGPQFIFQYYEEEERQRGNFPDRFSGHQFPNYSSELNVNALLLGDSALYLCASSFGYEAFFGQGTRLTVV.